A single sample gave rise to the 16 T cell receptor beta chains below, sequenced in a study of blood T cell repertoires in COVID-19. The data were produced by immunoSEQ multiplex PCR, yet TCRdb's version contains in-frame clones alone and is incomplete. The data contain under 150,000 clones, around 87% of them singletons. The sample taken for sequencing was peripheral blood. Receptors originate from a man in his fifties or sixties with active COVID-19.

This clone was counted between two and nine times. A read error may account for a junction end that differs from germline. The CDR3 spells CASSGPKKSEYCF. The DNA for the CDR3 is TGTGCCAGCAGTGGTCCCAAGAAGTCCGAGTACTGTTTC. The chain carries TRBV27 and TRBJ1-2; no firm D call. Germline lookup yields CDR1 MNHEY and CDR2 SMNVEV (reference sequence). CDR3 size: 13 residues.

This rearrangement joins TRBV4-2 to TRBJ2-5, with TRBD2 identical over 8 bases. Germline V lookup: CDR1 LGHNA, CDR2 YNFKEQ. Trimming at V came to 1 base and at J to 4 bases, leaving 8 bases not matched to a gene. This CDR3 region has 16 residues. CDR3 nucleotide sequence: TGTGCCAGCAGCCAAGGTTCGGGTCGGGGGGGAGAGACCCAGTACTTC. Translating it yields CASSQGSGRGGETQYF.

This clone was detected only a few times. The DNA for the CDR3 is TGTGCCAGCAGCTTAGCAAGCTTTACAGGGATCGACACCGGGGAGCTGTTTTTT. Protein sequence: CASSLASFTGIDTGELFF. The V and J genes are TRBV11-3 and TRBJ2-2; possibly TRBD1 for D (6 bases). V was cut by 1 base and J by 3 bases, with 18 bases left in between. The CDR3 totals 18 residues. In germline, CDR1 is SGHNT, CDR2 YENEEA.

J is TRBJ2-1 and V is TRBV5-1; 11 bases agree with TRBD1. V lost 4 bases to trimming and J lost 12 bases; unmatched junction nucleotides: 9. The CDR3 runs 14 residues. The germline gives CDR1 SGHRS, CDR2 YFSETQ. The CDR3 loop reads CASSPVGTGGWQFF. DNA of the CDR3: TGCGCCAGCAGCCCGGTGGGGACAGGGGGTTGGCAGTTCTTC.

The rearrangement links TRBV7-2 to TRBJ2-1; 10 bases align to TRBD2. The V gene end was trimmed by 5 bases and the J gene end by 4 bases; junction bases not matched to a gene: 8. CDR1 SGHTA and CDR2 FQGNSA come from the germline V gene. The CDR3 length is 16 residues. CDR3 sequence reads: CASSAASSGRYNEQFF. CDR3 nucleotide sequence: TGTGCCAGCAGCGCGGCCTCTAGCGGGAGATACAATGAGCAGTTCTTC.

This clone was recorded only once. An end of the junction does not agree with germline; a read error may underlie this. J is TRBJ2-7 and V is TRBV7-2; maybe TRBD2 (5 bases). Germline assignment: CDR1 SGHTA and CDR2 FQGNSA. The CDR3 length is 14 residues. The CDR3, as DNA: TGTGCCAGCAGCTTAGCGAGGGTCTCCCACGAGCAGTACTTC. It encodes CASSLARVSHEQYF.

The CDR3 DNA sequence: TGTGCTATTCCTGAAGCTTTCTTT. It encodes CAIPEAFF. The chain joins TRBV11-3 to TRBJ1-1; no firm D call. In germline, CDR1 is SGHNT, CDR2 YENEEA. CDR3 length equals 8 residues.

The genes are TRBV25-1 and TRBJ1-6; TRBD1 matches at 7 bases. CDR1 is MGHDK, CDR2 SYGVNS, per germline. V trimming: 6 bases; J trimming: 6 bases; junction bases outside the gene matches: 5. This CDR3 comprises 14 residues. The chain's CDR3 is CASRRDRPNSPLHF. CDR3 DNA sequence: TGTGCCAGCAGACGGGACAGACCTAATTCACCCCTCCACTTT.

This chain joins TRBV18 and TRBJ2-2; D uncertain. V gave up 2 bases and J gave up 1 base, with 5 bases separating them. This CDR3 spans 14 amino acids. In germline, CDR1 is KGHSH, CDR2 LQKENI. The CDR3 sequence is CASSPDMNTGELFF. CDR3 nucleotide sequence: TGTGCCAGCTCACCAGACATGAACACCGGGGAGCTGTTTTTT.

This clone was seen a single time. V gene TRBV7-8 combines with J gene TRBJ2-3; 10 bases are a match to TRBD2. The V and J ends lost 4 bases and 2 bases, in that order; junction bases with no gene match: 9. CDR1 is SGHVS, CDR2 FQNEAQ, per germline. The length of the CDR3 is 17 residues. Here the CDR3 reads CASSSRLAGEDTDTQYF. The CDR3 DNA is TGTGCCAGCAGCTCCCGGCTAGCGGGGGAGGACACAGATACGCAGTATTTT.

The rearrangement joins TRBV6-5 to TRBJ2-7; D is ambiguous. Germline CDR1 and CDR2: MNHEY and SVGAGI. The CDR3 covers 14 residues. V shed 6 bases and J shed 0 bases, with 12 bases lying between them. Here the CDR3 reads CASRYRSNSYEQYF. The DNA for the CDR3 is TGTGCCAGCAGATACCGTAGCAACTCCTACGAGCAGTACTTC.

The chain joins TRBV7-2 to TRBJ2-7; TRBD1 matches at 8 bases. Germline V gene data show CDR1 as SGHTA and CDR2 as FQGNSA. There are 15 residues in the CDR3. With V trimmed by 4 bases and J by 0 bases, 5 bases remained unmatched. The CDR3 loop is CASSYGDRSSYEQYF. CDR3 bases: TGTGCCAGCAGCTACGGGGACAGGAGCTCCTACGAGCAGTACTTC.

V is TRBV7-2 and J is TRBJ1-6; the match to TRBD1 covers 8 bases. Germline V gene lookup returns CDR1 SGHTA and CDR2 FQGNSA. The CDR3 is 15 amino acids. The V gene end was trimmed by 2 bases and the J gene end by 7 bases; junction bases not matched to a gene: 4. The CDR3 bases are TGTGCCAGCAGCTTATTGGGACAGGAAAATTCACCCCTCCACTTT. As protein: CASSLLGQENSPLHF.

The chain combines TRBV5-4 with TRBJ1-1; no definite D call. V shed 0 bases and J shed 8 bases, with 11 bases lying between them. The CDR3 extends over 13 amino acids. Germline V gene data show CDR1 as SGHNT and CDR2 as YYREEE (reference sequence). The CDR3 here is CASSLGGGGEAFF. For the CDR3, the DNA is TGTGCCAGCAGCTTGGGGGGAGGCGGGGAAGCTTTCTTT.

The chain joins TRBV5-1 to TRBJ1-1; D is perhaps TRBD1 (6 bases). Germline CDR1 reads SGHRS; CDR2 reads YFSETQ. The CDR3 runs to 16 residues. Trimming stripped 4 bases from V and 4 bases from J, with 20 bases between. The CDR3 coding sequence is TGCGCCAGCAGCATGCAGGGGTGGCGGTCGGGCACTGAAGCTTTCTTT. Translation gives CASSMQGWRSGTEAFF.

The chain employs TRBV3-1 (or the pseudogene TRBV3-2) and TRBJ2-5, with 8 bases fitting TRBD2. The CDR3 is made up of 18 amino acids. Germline V gene sequence: CDR1 LGHDT, CDR2 YNNKEL (reference sequence). The V and J ends lost 1 base and 2 bases, in that order; junction bases with no gene match: 12. DNA of the CDR3: TGTGCCAGCAGCCAAGTAATTGGCGGCGGGGGGACACAAGAGACCCAGTACTTC. It encodes CASSQVIGGGGTQETQYF.